This is a list of T cell receptor beta chains from one sample in a study of blood T cells in healthy people across ages. TCRdb reanalysed the 5' RACE reads using MiXCR and keeps one entry per CDR3 protein. In the table there are 910,000 or so distinct CDR3 sequences, 51% of which are singletons. Sequencing was performed on blood. The receptors here all came from a woman in her sixties or seventies in good health. The CDR3 runs from the conserved cysteine through the conserved F or W. Each record gives: clone size, V gene, D gene, J gene, CDR3 DNA, CDR3 protein. A D gene is named only where the DNA matches it firmly. Clone sizes are given selectively: once, few, many, or a class where the clone is expanded.

abundance: -; v_gene: TRBV25-1; d_gene: TRBD2; j_gene: TRBJ2-7; CDR3nt: TGTGCCAGCCGGGGCGAAGCGGGAGGGCCTAGCGAGCAGTACTTC; CDR3aa: CASRGEAGGPSEQYF
abundance: few; v_gene: TRBV4-2; d_gene: -; j_gene: TRBJ1-4; CDR3nt: TGTGCCAGCAGCCAAGATCTGGCTTCCGATGAAAAACTGTTTTTT; CDR3aa: CASSQDLASDEKLFF
abundance: -; v_gene: TRBV6-1; d_gene: -; j_gene: TRBJ2-3; CDR3nt: TGTGCCAGCAGCTTTTCCCCGCCGGGACGGGGCCCGGATACGCAGTATTTT; CDR3aa: CASSFSPPGRGPDTQYF
abundance: -; v_gene: TRBV27; d_gene: TRBD1; j_gene: TRBJ2-1; CDR3nt: TGTGCCAGCAGTTTAATTGGGGCTGGGGACAGGGGGCCGTCCGAGCAGTTCTTC; CDR3aa: CASSLIGAGDRGPSEQFF
abundance: few; v_gene: TRBV7-9; d_gene: -; j_gene: TRBJ1-2; CDR3nt: TGTGCCAGCAGCCCATCGGGGAATGGCTACACCTTC; CDR3aa: CASSPSGNGYTF
abundance: -; v_gene: TRBV7-2; d_gene: -; j_gene: TRBJ1-1; CDR3nt: TGTGCCAGCAGCCAACAAAGGGACAAAGTGGGCACTGAAGCTTTCTTT; CDR3aa: CASSQQRDKVGTEAFF
abundance: -; v_gene: TRBV20-1; d_gene: -; j_gene: TRBJ2-7; CDR3nt: TGCACCGGCGGAGCCAAATCCTACGAGCAGTACTTC; CDR3aa: CTGGAKSYEQYF
abundance: -; v_gene: TRBV19; d_gene: -; j_gene: TRBJ2-1; CDR3nt: TGTGCCAGTAGTATGGTAGCAAGTGAGCAGTTCTTC; CDR3aa: CASSMVASEQFF
abundance: -; v_gene: TRBV28; d_gene: -; j_gene: TRBJ1-1; CDR3nt: TGTGCCAGCAGGGACATCAGAAACACTGAAGCTTTCTTT; CDR3aa: CASRDIRNTEAFF
abundance: -; v_gene: TRBV20-1; d_gene: -; j_gene: TRBJ2-1; CDR3nt: TGCAGTGCAGCCCTAGGGGATAATGAGCAGTTCTTC; CDR3aa: CSAALGDNEQFF
abundance: -; v_gene: TRBV28; d_gene: TRBD1; j_gene: TRBJ2-7; CDR3nt: TGTGCCAGTCGACAGGGGCCTCCGGCTTCCTACGAGCAGTACTTC; CDR3aa: CASRQGPPASYEQYF
abundance: -; v_gene: TRBV12-3/TRBV12-4; d_gene: TRBD1; j_gene: TRBJ1-6; CDR3nt: TGTGCCAGCAGCTTCGACCCGGGACAGGGAGGTTCACCCCTCCACTTT; CDR3aa: CASSFDPGQGGSPLHF
abundance: once; v_gene: TRBV12-3/TRBV12-4; d_gene: TRBD2; j_gene: TRBJ2-5; CDR3nt: TGCGCCAGCAGTCCCCTCGGGGGGGAACAAGAGACCCAGTACTTC; CDR3aa: CASSPLGGEQETQYF
abundance: -; v_gene: TRBV3-1; d_gene: -; j_gene: TRBJ1-1; CDR3nt: TGTGCCAGCAGCCAAGGGATAGGGAGGAACACTGAAGCTTTCTTT; CDR3aa: CASSQGIGRNTEAFF
abundance: -; v_gene: TRBV28; d_gene: -; j_gene: TRBJ1-4; CDR3nt: TGTGCCAGCAGTAATCGTGGCACTGAAAAACTGTTTTTT; CDR3aa: CASSNRGTEKLFF
abundance: few; v_gene: TRBV5-1; d_gene: TRBD1; j_gene: TRBJ1-4; CDR3nt: TGCGCCAGCAGCTCAACAGGGGGGGCAATTGAAAAACTGTTTTTT; CDR3aa: CASSSTGGAIEKLFF
abundance: -; v_gene: TRBV6-1; d_gene: TRBD2; j_gene: TRBJ2-7; CDR3nt: TGTGCCAGCAGTCAAGCGGGAGGGCCTTTCGAGCAGTACTTC; CDR3aa: CASSQAGGPFEQYF
abundance: -; v_gene: TRBV11-2; d_gene: TRBD1; j_gene: TRBJ2-1; CDR3nt: TGTGCCAGCACCCGGGACAGGGTAATCGATGAGCAGTTCTTC; CDR3aa: CASTRDRVIDEQFF
abundance: -; v_gene: TRBV20-1; d_gene: TRBD2; j_gene: TRBJ2-7; CDR3nt: TGCAGTGCTAGAGTTGAGTGGGGACTAGGGAAACGTTTCTGCTACGAGCAGTACTTC; CDR3aa: CSARVEWGLGKRFCYEQYF
abundance: few; v_gene: TRBV7-8; d_gene: TRBD1; j_gene: TRBJ2-5; CDR3nt: TGTGCCAGCAGCTTAACAGGGACAGACCAAGAGACCCAGTACTTC; CDR3aa: CASSLTGTDQETQYF
abundance: -; v_gene: TRBV27; d_gene: TRBD2; j_gene: TRBJ2-2; CDR3nt: TGTGCCAGCAGTTTATCCCCGGGACTAGCGGTTTTCGGGGAGCTGTTTTTT; CDR3aa: CASSLSPGLAVFGELFF
abundance: -; v_gene: TRBV9; d_gene: -; j_gene: TRBJ2-3; CDR3nt: TGTGCCAGCAGCGAGGACCCATACACAGATACGCAGTATTTT; CDR3aa: CASSEDPYTDTQYF
abundance: -; v_gene: TRBV29-1; d_gene: TRBD1; j_gene: TRBJ2-5; CDR3nt: TGCGGCGTTACCGGAGGGACAGGGGGAGAAGAGACCCAGTACTTC; CDR3aa: CGVTGGTGGEETQYF
abundance: -; v_gene: TRBV11-3; d_gene: -; j_gene: TRBJ2-3; CDR3nt: TGTGCCAGCAGCTTAGACGCCTTTGGCACGCAGTATTTT; CDR3aa: CASSLDAFGTQYF
abundance: -; v_gene: TRBV5-6; d_gene: -; j_gene: TRBJ1-2; CDR3nt: TGTGCCAGCAGCTCCACCTTAGAGGGGAAAGGGTATGGCTACACCTTC; CDR3aa: CASSSTLEGKGYGYTF
abundance: -; v_gene: TRBV6-2/TRBV6-3; d_gene: -; j_gene: TRBJ2-7; CDR3nt: TGTGCCAGCAAAGACCAGACCTACGAGCAGTACTTC; CDR3aa: CASKDQTYEQYF
abundance: -; v_gene: TRBV7-2; d_gene: TRBD1; j_gene: TRBJ1-1; CDR3nt: TGTGCCAGCAGCTTTAGAGACAGGGTGAACACTGAAGCTTTCTTT; CDR3aa: CASSFRDRVNTEAFF
abundance: few; v_gene: TRBV2; d_gene: -; j_gene: TRBJ2-5; CDR3nt: TGTGCCAGCCAAGACTATACGGAGACCCAGTACTTC; CDR3aa: CASQDYTETQYF
abundance: -; v_gene: TRBV12-3/TRBV12-4; d_gene: -; j_gene: TRBJ1-5; CDR3nt: TGTGCCAGCAGTTTGGGGCAAAGTCAGCCCCAGCATTTT; CDR3aa: CASSLGQSQPQHF
abundance: -; v_gene: TRBV24-1; d_gene: TRBD1; j_gene: TRBJ2-6; CDR3nt: TGTGCCACCAGTGATTTCAGGGGGCATGGGGCCAACGTCCTGACTTTC; CDR3aa: CATSDFRGHGANVLTF
abundance: -; v_gene: TRBV28; d_gene: -; j_gene: TRBJ1-5; CDR3nt: TGTGCCAGCAGTGTCCTCGCCACATCTGGGCAGGACAATCAGCCCCAGCATTTT; CDR3aa: CASSVLATSGQDNQPQHF
abundance: many; v_gene: TRBV11-2; d_gene: TRBD2; j_gene: TRBJ2-3; CDR3nt: TGTGCCAGCAGCTTAGCCCTAGCGGGAGCAGATACGCAGTATTTT; CDR3aa: CASSLALAGADTQYF
abundance: -; v_gene: TRBV28; d_gene: TRBD2; j_gene: TRBJ2-5; CDR3nt: TGTGCCAGCAGTTCTAGCAAGGGTAGGAGCGGGAGACGAGAGGCCCAGTACTTC; CDR3aa: CASSSSKGRSGRREAQYF
abundance: -; v_gene: TRBV12-3/TRBV12-4; d_gene: TRBD2; j_gene: TRBJ2-5; CDR3nt: TGTGCCAGTCAACTAGCGAGCCAAGAGACCCAGTACTTC; CDR3aa: CASQLASQETQYF
abundance: few; v_gene: TRBV27; d_gene: TRBD2; j_gene: TRBJ2-3; CDR3nt: TGTGCCAGCAGATACGCTAGCGGGAGGAGGGGCACAGATACGCAGTATTTT; CDR3aa: CASRYASGRRGTDTQYF
abundance: -; v_gene: TRBV20-1; d_gene: -; j_gene: TRBJ1-2; CDR3nt: TGCACCAAACAGGAGCGCAGACATGGCTACACCTTC; CDR3aa: CTKQERRHGYTF
abundance: -; v_gene: TRBV4-2; d_gene: -; j_gene: TRBJ2-4; CDR3nt: TGTGCCAGCAGCCAACACGAGGAATCCGGGATGAAAAACATTCAGTACTTC; CDR3aa: CASSQHEESGMKNIQYF
abundance: few; v_gene: TRBV28; d_gene: -; j_gene: TRBJ2-5; CDR3nt: TGTGCCAGCAGTTATCACCAAGAGACCCAGTACTTC; CDR3aa: CASSYHQETQYF
abundance: few; v_gene: TRBV2; d_gene: -; j_gene: TRBJ2-3; CDR3nt: TGTGCCAGCAGGCCCCTTACTACAGATACGCAGTATTTT; CDR3aa: CASRPLTTDTQYF
abundance: few; v_gene: TRBV21-1; d_gene: -; j_gene: TRBJ1-6; CDR3nt: TGTGCCAGCAGCAAGGACCCCGCCGGCCGGGACAGGGGTGATAATTCACCCCTCCACTTT; CDR3aa: CASSKDPAGRDRGDNSPLHF
abundance: -; v_gene: TRBV20-1; d_gene: TRBD2; j_gene: TRBJ2-3; CDR3nt: TGCAGTGCCAGTATGGGACTAGCGGTTAGCACAGATACGCAGTATTTT; CDR3aa: CSASMGLAVSTDTQYF
abundance: -; v_gene: TRBV20-1; d_gene: -; j_gene: TRBJ2-7; CDR3nt: TGCAGTGCTAAAGTTACCGGAACCTACGAGCAGTACTTC; CDR3aa: CSAKVTGTYEQYF
abundance: -; v_gene: TRBV12-3/TRBV12-4; d_gene: TRBD1; j_gene: TRBJ1-5; CDR3nt: TGTGCCAGCACCCTGGGACAGGGGGCGATTCAGCCCCAGCATTTT; CDR3aa: CASTLGQGAIQPQHF
abundance: few; v_gene: TRBV6-2/TRBV6-3; d_gene: -; j_gene: TRBJ2-7; CDR3nt: TGTGCCAGCAGTATGGAGGTGTACGAGCAGTACTTC; CDR3aa: CASSMEVYEQYF
abundance: -; v_gene: TRBV7-9; d_gene: TRBD2; j_gene: TRBJ2-3; CDR3nt: TGTGCCAGCAGCTCCGCGGGAGTTGCAGATACGCAGTATTTT; CDR3aa: CASSSAGVADTQYF
abundance: -; v_gene: TRBV2; d_gene: TRBD2; j_gene: TRBJ2-1; CDR3nt: TGTGCCAGCAGAAAAGAGGGACTAGGGCGGAATGAGCAGTTCTTC; CDR3aa: CASRKEGLGRNEQFF
abundance: -; v_gene: TRBV2; d_gene: TRBD1; j_gene: TRBJ1-1; CDR3nt: TGTGCCAGCAGAGCGACAGGGGGGGACACTGAAGCTTTCTTT; CDR3aa: CASRATGGDTEAFF
abundance: -; v_gene: TRBV5-1; d_gene: -; j_gene: TRBJ2-3; CDR3nt: TGCGCCAGCAGTTTGGTGACAGTGAGCCTTTCAGATACGCAGTATTTT; CDR3aa: CASSLVTVSLSDTQYF
abundance: -; v_gene: TRBV7-2; d_gene: -; j_gene: TRBJ1-2; CDR3nt: TGTGCCAGCAGCTTGAGGGCAGCCAACTATGGCTACACCTTC; CDR3aa: CASSLRAANYGYTF
abundance: few; v_gene: TRBV7-9; d_gene: -; j_gene: TRBJ2-7; CDR3nt: TGTGCCAGCAGCACGCAGACAGGCTACGAGCAGTACTTC; CDR3aa: CASSTQTGYEQYF
abundance: -; v_gene: TRBV10-3; d_gene: -; j_gene: TRBJ2-7; CDR3nt: TGTGCCATCAGTGAGTCGTCAGGGGCCCTCCCCTTGTACGAGCAGTACTTC; CDR3aa: CAISESSGALPLYEQYF
abundance: -; v_gene: TRBV3-1; d_gene: -; j_gene: TRBJ2-7; CDR3nt: TGTGCCAGCAGCCAAAAGTTCGTTCCCATCGCCGAGCAGTACTTC; CDR3aa: CASSQKFVPIAEQYF
abundance: -; v_gene: TRBV5-1; d_gene: -; j_gene: TRBJ1-2; CDR3nt: TGCTCCTCAGCGCAGGGACCTATGACTGGCTACACCTTC; CDR3aa: CSSAQGPMTGYTF
abundance: few; v_gene: TRBV14; d_gene: -; j_gene: TRBJ2-3; CDR3nt: TGTGCCAGCAGCCTTCGACTCTTAAATACGCAGTATTTT; CDR3aa: CASSLRLLNTQYF
abundance: -; v_gene: TRBV6-2/TRBV6-3; d_gene: TRBD1; j_gene: TRBJ2-7; CDR3nt: TGTGCCAGCAGTTACTGGCAGGGGGACGGCTACGAGCAGTACTTC; CDR3aa: CASSYWQGDGYEQYF